The TCR beta chain under discussion was sequenced for a study of technical replicates of blood from a handful of donors. The CDR3 runs to 13 residues. Germline CDR1 reads MNHNS; CDR2 reads SASEGT. Trimming cost V 5 bases and J 7 bases; bases outside gene matches: 3. Some clones are missing from TCRdb's copy, which holds only in-frame ones; the method was immunoSEQ multiplex PCR. The sample has more than 45,000 clones, roughly 91% seen once. The receptor was derived from a human donor in good health. Some clones in this sample may be carry-over from other donors' samples. The genes are TRBV6-1 and TRBJ2-7; 12 nucleotides agree with TRBD2. Sequenced: PBMCs. As DNA, the CDR3 is TGTGCCAGCAGTAGACTAGCGGGGGAGGAGCAGTACTTC. Its protein product is CASSRLAGEEQYF.